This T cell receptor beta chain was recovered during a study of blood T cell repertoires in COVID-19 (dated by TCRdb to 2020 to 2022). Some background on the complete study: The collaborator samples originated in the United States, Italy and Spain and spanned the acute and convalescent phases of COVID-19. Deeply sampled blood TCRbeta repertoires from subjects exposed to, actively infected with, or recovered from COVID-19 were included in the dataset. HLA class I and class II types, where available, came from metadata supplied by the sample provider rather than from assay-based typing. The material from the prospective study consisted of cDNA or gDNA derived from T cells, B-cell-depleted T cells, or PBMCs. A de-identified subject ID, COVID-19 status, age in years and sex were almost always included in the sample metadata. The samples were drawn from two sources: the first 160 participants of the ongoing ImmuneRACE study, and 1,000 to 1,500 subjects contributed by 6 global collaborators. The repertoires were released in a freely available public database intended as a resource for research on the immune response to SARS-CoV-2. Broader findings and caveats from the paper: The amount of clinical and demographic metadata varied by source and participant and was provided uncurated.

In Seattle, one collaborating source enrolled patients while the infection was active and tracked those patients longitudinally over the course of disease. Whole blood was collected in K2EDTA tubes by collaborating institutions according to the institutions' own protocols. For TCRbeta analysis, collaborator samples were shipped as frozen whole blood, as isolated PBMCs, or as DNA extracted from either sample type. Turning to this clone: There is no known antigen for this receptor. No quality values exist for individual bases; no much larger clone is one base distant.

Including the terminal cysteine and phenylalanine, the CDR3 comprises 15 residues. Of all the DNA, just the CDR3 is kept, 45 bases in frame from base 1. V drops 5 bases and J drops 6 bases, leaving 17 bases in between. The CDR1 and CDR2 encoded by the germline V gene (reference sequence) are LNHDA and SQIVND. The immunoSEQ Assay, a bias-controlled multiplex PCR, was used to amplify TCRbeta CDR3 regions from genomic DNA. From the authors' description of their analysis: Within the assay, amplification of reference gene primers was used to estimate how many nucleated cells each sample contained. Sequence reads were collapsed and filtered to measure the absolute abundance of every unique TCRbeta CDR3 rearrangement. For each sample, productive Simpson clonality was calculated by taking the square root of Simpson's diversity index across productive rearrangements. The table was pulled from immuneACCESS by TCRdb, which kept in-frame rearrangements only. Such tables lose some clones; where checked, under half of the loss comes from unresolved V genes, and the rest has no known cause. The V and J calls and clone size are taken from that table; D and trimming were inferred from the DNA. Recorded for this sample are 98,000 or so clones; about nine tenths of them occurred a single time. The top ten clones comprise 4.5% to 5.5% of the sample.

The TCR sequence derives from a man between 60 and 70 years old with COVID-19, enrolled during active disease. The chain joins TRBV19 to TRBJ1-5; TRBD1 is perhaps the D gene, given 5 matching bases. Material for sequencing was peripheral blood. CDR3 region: CASSAGRERGQPQHF. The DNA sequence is TGTGCCAGTAGTGCCGGGAGGGAAAGGGGTCAGCCCCAGCATTTT.